Given below is one T cell receptor beta chain in context. Antigen: not known. The study enrolled healthy HIV-negative adults without recent acute infections or vaccinations as donors. Assay: immunoSEQ multiplex PCR; the TCRdb copy retains only in-frame clones and omits some. The sample contains fewer than 200,000 clones, approximately 70% of which appear only once. This specimen belongs to a study of shared clonotypes between healthy human individuals. The germline V gene has CDR1 SQVTM and CDR2 ANQGSEA. Between the trimmed V and J ends, which lost 1 base and 6 bases, there was a span of 13 bases. The CDR3 is 13 amino acids. Study-level results: Tissue TCR repertoires likely differ from these blood-only repertoires.

Sequencing used memory CD4+ T cells sorted from blood. Subset noted: CD45RA-negative fraction. V is TRBV29-1 and J is TRBJ2-7, with TRBD1 as a possible D gene (5 bases). The receptor was isolated from a man aged 25-45 years in good health. CDR3 in DNA: TGCAGCGTTGAAGTTTCAGGGTTTGGCGAGCAGTACTTC. Translating it yields CSVEVSGFGEQYF.